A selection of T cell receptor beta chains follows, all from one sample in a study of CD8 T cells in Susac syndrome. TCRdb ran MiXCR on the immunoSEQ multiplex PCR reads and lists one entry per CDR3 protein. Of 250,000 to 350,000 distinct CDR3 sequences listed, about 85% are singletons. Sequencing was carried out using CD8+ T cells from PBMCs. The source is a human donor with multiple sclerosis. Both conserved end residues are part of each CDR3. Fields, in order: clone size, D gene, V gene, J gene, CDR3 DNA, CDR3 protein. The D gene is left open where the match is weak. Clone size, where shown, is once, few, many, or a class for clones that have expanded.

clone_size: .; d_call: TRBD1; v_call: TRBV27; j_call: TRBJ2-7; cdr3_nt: TGTGCCAGCAGAGGAACAGGGGGAGGCGAGCAGTACTTC; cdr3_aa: CASRGTGGGEQYF
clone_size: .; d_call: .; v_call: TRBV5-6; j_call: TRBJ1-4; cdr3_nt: TGTGCCAGCAGCTTATTTGACAGTGAAAAACTGTTTTTT; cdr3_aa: CASSLFDSEKLFF
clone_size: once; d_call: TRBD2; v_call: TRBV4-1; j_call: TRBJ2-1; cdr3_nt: TGCGCCAGCAGCCACCCCGAAGGAAGCGGGAGAGTATACAATGAGCAGTTCTTC; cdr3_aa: CASSHPEGSGRVYNEQFF
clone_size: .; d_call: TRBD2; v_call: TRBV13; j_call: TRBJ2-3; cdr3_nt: TGTGCCAGCAGCTTAGGAGCGGGAGGGCGAGGAGATACGCAGTATTTT; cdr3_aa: CASSLGAGGRGDTQYF
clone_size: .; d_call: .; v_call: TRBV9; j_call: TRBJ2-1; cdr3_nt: TGTGCCAGCAGCGTAGGTCTGGTTTACAATGAGCAGTTCTTC; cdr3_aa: CASSVGLVYNEQFF
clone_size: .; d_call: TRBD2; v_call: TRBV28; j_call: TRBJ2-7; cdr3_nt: TGTGCCAGCAGTTCCCCGACTAGCGGGAGTCCCCACGAGCAGTACTTC; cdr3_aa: CASSSPTSGSPHEQYF
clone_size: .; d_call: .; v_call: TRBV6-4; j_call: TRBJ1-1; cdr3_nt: TGTGCCAGCAGTGATAAATGGGGGGGTGAAGCTTTCTTT; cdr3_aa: CASSDKWGGEAFF
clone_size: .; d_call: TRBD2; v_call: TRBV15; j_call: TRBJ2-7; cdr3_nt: TGTGCCACCAGCGCTGGACTAGCGGTCGTCTTC; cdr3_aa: CATSAGLAVVF
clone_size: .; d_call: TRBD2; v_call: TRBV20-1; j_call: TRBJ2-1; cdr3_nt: TGCAGTGCTTCAAATAGCGGGAGGTTTGGTGTAAATGAGCAGTTCTTC; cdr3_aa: CSASNSGRFGVNEQFF
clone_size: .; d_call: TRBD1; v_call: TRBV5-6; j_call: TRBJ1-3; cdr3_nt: TGTGCCAGCAGCTGGGGAACCGACAGGGTTGACGGAAACACCATATATTTT; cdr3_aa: CASSWGTDRVDGNTIYF
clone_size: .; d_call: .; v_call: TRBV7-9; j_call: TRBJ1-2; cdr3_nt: TGTGCCAGCAGCCCGATACCAGGGAAACATAACTATGGCTACACCTTC; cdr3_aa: CASSPIPGKHNYGYTF
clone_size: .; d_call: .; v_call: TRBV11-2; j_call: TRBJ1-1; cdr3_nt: TGTGCCAGCAGCTTCCCGACGGGTCATTTGTGCACTGAAGCTTTCTTT; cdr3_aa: CASSFPTGHLCTEAFF
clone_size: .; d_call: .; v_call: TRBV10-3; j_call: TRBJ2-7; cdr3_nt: TGTGCCATAAGAAGTGAGGGGGAAGGGGACTACGAGCAGTACTTC; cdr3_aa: CAIRSEGEGDYEQYF
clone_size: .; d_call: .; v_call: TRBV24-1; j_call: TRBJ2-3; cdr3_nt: TGTGCCACGAATCCGGGCACGGAAGGAGCAGATACGCAGTATTTT; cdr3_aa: CATNPGTEGADTQYF
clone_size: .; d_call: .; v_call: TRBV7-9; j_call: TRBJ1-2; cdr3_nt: TGTGCCAGCATCCCAAATTCCGACACAGGGCCTTATAATGGCTACACCTTC; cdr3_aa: CASIPNSDTGPYNGYTF
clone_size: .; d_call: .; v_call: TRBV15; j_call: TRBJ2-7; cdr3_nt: TGTGCCACCAGCAGAAGTAGAACAGAAAATAACGAGCAGTACTTC; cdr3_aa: CATSRSRTENNEQYF
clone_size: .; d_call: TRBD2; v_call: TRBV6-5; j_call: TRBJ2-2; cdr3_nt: TGTGCCAGCAGTTATAGTCGACTAGCGGGAGTGGCCGGGGAGCTGTGTTTT; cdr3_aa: CASSYSRLAGVAGELCF
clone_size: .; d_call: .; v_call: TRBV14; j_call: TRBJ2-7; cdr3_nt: TGTGCCAGCAGCCAAGGTCCAGGGAAGTACTACGAGCAGTACTTC; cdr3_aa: CASSQGPGKYYEQYF
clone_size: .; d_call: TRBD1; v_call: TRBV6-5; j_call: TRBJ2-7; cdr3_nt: TGTGCCAGCAGTTACTCGACAGGGGAACAACAACCATACGAGCAGTACTTC; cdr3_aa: CASSYSTGEQQPYEQYF
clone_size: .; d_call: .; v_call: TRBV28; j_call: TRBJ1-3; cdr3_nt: TGTGCCAGCAGTTTATGGGGTAGTGGAAACACCATATATTTT; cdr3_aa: CASSLWGSGNTIYF
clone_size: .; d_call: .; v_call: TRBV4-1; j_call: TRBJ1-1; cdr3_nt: TGCGCCAGCAGCCAAGATCTTGGGGGGGCGCGTAACACTGAAGCTTTCTTT; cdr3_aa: CASSQDLGGARNTEAFF
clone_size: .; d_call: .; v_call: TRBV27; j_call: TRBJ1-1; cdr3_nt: TGTGCCAGCAGTTTAGTAGGGGTCGTCACTGAAGCTTTCTTT; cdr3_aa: CASSLVGVVTEAFF
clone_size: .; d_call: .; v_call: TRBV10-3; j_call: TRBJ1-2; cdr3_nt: TGTGCCATCATGGACCAGGGGAACCTCTATGGCTACACCTTC; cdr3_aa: CAIMDQGNLYGYTF
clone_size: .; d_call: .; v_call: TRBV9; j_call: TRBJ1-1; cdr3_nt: TGTGCCAGCAGCGCCGGAGTCTACGGAGAAGCTTTCTTT; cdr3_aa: CASSAGVYGEAFF
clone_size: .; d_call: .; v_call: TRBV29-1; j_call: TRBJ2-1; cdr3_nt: TGCAGCGTTGAGGATAGCGGCAATGAGCAGTTCTTC; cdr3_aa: CSVEDSGNEQFF
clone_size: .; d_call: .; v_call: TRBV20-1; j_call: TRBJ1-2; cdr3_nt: TGCAGTGGGGAGACAACGAGGCGTGCGGAAGGCTACACCTTC; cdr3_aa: CSGETTRRAEGYTF
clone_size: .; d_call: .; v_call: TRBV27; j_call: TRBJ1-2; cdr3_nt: TGTGCCAGCAGTTCCACAGGGTCCACCTATGGCTACACCTTC; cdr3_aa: CASSSTGSTYGYTF
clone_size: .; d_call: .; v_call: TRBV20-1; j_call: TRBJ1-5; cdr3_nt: TGCAGTGCCCGTTACCTTGCAGGGGCGAATCAGCCCCAGCATTTT; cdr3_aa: CSARYLAGANQPQHF
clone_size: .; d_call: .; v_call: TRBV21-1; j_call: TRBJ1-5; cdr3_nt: TGTGCCAGCAGCCTGGGGGGTGTGGCTCCCACTTTTAGGATAAGCAATCAGCCCCAGCATTTT; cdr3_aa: CASSLGGVAPTFRISNQPQHF
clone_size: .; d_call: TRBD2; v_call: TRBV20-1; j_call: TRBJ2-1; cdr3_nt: TGCAGTCTAACGCCGGGGGGAGGGCTCTCCTACAATGAGCAGTTCTTC; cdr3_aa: CSLTPGGGLSYNEQFF
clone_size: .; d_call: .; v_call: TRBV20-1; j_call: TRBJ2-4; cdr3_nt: TGCAGTGCTAGAGGGGAACTAGCCAAAAACATTCAGTACTTC; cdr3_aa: CSARGELAKNIQYF
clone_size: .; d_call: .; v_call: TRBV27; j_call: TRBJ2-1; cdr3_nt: TGTGCCAGCAGTTCCAGTCGAGGCTACAATGAGCAGTTCTTC; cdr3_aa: CASSSSRGYNEQFF
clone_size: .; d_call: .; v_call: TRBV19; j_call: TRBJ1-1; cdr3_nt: TGTGCCAGTAGTCTAGGGACCTCTGAAGCTTTCTTT; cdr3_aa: CASSLGTSEAFF
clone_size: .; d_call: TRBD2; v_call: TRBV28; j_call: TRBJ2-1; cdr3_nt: TGTGCCAGCAGTTTAGGGACTAGCAGGTACAATGAGCAGTTCTTC; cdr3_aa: CASSLGTSRYNEQFF
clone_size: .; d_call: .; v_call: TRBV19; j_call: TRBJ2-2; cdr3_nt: TGTGCCAGTAGTTTGTCCAGGGTAAACACCGGGGAGCTGTTTTTT; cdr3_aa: CASSLSRVNTGELFF
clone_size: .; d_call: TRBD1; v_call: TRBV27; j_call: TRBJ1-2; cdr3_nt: TGTGCCAGCAGCCTAATACAGGGGGCTCGAGGCTACACCTTC; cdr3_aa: CASSLIQGARGYTF
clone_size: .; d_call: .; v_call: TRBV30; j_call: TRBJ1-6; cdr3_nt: TGTGCCTGGATGAGGACACCACCTAGCTCCTATAATTCACCCCTCCACTTT; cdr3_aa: CAWMRTPPSSYNSPLHF
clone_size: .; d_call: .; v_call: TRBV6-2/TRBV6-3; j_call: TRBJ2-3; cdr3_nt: TGTGCCAGCGTCGGCCTCCCACTCGGAGGCCCGCAGTATTTT; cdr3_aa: CASVGLPLGGPQYF
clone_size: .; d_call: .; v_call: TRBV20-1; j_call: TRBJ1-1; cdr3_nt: TGCAGTGCACTTGACAGGTACACTGAAGCTTTCTTT; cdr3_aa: CSALDRYTEAFF
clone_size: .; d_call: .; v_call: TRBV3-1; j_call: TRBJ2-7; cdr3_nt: TGTGCCAGCAGCCAACCCGGTGGAGAGCAGTACTTC; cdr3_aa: CASSQPGGEQYF
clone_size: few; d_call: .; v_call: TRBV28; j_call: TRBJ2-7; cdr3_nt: TGTGCCAGCGGCGTTGAGCAGTACTTC; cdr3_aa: CASGVEQYF
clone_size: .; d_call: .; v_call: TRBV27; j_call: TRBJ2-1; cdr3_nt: TGTGCCAGCCTAGGCCCCGGCAGGGAGCAGTTCTTC; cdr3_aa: CASLGPGREQFF
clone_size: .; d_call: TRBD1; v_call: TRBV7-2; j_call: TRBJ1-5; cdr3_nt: TGTGCCAGCAGCTTAGCGCGGGACAGGGGGTATAGCAATCAGCCCCAGCATTTT; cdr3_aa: CASSLARDRGYSNQPQHF
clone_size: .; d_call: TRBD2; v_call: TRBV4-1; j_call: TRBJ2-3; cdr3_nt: TGCGCCAGCAGCCCGGGACTAGCGGACTTGGATACGCAGTATTTT; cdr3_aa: CASSPGLADLDTQYF
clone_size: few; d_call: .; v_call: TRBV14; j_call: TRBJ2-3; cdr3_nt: TGTGCCAGCAGCTCTAGGACGGAAGATACGCAGTATTTT; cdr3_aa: CASSSRTEDTQYF
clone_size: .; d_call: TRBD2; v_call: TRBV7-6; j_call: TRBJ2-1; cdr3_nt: TGTGCCAGCAGCTCGGGACTAGCGGGCGTTACTACCTACAATGAGCAGTTCTTC; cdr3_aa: CASSSGLAGVTTYNEQFF
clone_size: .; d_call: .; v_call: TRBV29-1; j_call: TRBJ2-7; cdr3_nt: TGCAGCGTAGGCCTGAGGGGGGGATTCTACGAGCAGTACTTC; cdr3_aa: CSVGLRGGFYEQYF
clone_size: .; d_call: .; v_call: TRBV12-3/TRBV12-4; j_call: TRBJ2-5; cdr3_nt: TGTGCCAGCAGTTTAGCGGGGAGGCGGGTAGAGACCCAGTACTTC; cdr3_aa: CASSLAGRRVETQYF
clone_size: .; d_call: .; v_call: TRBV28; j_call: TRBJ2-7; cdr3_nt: TGTGCCAGCAGTTTACTCCAGGAGGTTACCCTAACCTACGAGCAGTACTTC; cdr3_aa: CASSLLQEVTLTYEQYF
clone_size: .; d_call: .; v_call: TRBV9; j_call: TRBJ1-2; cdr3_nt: TGTGCCAGCAGCGGAAGGACAGATACTAACTATGGCTACACCTTC; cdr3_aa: CASSGRTDTNYGYTF
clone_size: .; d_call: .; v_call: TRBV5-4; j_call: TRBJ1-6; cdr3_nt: TGTGCCAGCAGCGAACCGGGACACGACCCCCTACCCCTCCACTTT; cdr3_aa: CASSEPGHDPLPLHF
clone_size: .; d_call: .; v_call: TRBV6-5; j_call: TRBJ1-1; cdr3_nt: TGTGCCAGCAGTATCCAATGGGGGAACACTGAAGCTTTCTTT; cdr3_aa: CASSIQWGNTEAFF
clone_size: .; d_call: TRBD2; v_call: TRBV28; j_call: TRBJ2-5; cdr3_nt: TGTGCCAGCAGTCCACTAGCGGGAGAGGCCCAAGAGACCCAGTACTTC; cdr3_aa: CASSPLAGEAQETQYF
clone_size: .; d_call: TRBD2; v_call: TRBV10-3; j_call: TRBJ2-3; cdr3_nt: TGTGCCATCGCTAGCGGGAGTCTCTCAGGCACAGATACGCAGTATTTT; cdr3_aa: CAIASGSLSGTDTQYF
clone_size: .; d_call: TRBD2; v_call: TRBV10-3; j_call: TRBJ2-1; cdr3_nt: TGTGCCATCTTTGGGGGGTACAGGGCGGCTAGCGGGAGGAACTTAACCTTCACCTACAATGAGCAGTTCTTC; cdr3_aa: CAIFGGYRAASGRNLTFTYNEQFF